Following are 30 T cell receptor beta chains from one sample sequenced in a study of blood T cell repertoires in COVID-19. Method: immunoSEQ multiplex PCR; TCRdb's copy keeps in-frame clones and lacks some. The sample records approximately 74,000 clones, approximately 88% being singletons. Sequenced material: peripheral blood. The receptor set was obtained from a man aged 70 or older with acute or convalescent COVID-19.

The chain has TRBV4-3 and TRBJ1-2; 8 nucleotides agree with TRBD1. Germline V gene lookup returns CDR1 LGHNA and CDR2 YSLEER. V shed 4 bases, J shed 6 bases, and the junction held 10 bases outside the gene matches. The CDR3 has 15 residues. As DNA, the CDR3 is TGCGCCAGCAGCCGAGAAGACAGGGGTAGGAATGGCTACACCTTC. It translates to CASSREDRGRNGYTF.

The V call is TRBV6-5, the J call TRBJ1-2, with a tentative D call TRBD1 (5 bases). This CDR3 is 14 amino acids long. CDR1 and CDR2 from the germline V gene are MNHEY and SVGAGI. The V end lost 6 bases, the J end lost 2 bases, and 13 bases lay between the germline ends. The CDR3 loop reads CASRPSTGNYGYTF. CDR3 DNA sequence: TGTGCCAGCAGGCCATCTACAGGAAACTATGGCTACACCTTC.

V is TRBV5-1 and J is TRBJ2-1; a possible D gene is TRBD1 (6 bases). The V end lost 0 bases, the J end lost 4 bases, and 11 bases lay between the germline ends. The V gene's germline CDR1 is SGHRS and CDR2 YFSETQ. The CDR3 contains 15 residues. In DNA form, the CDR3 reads TGCGCCAGCAGCTTGGGACCAACAGGGTACAATGAGCAGTTCTTC. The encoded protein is CASSLGPTGYNEQFF.

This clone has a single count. The CDR3 nucleotides are TGCAGTGCTAGTGAACAGGGGGCGCGGGGTGAAGCTTTCTTT. Amino acids: CSASEQGARGEAFF. The rearrangement links TRBV20-1 to TRBJ1-1, with 9 bases aligning to TRBD1. Germline CDR1 DFQATT, CDR2 SNEGSKA (reference sequence). The CDR3 consists of 14 residues. The trim removed 3 bases at V and 7 bases at J, leaving 9 bases unmatched.

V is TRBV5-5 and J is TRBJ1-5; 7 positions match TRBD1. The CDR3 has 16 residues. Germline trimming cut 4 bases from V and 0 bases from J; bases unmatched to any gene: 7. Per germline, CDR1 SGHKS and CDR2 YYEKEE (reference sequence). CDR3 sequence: CASSLGQSHSNQPQHF. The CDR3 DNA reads TGTGCCAGCAGCCTGGGACAGAGTCATAGCAATCAGCCCCAGCATTTT.

CDR3 sequence reads: CASSPGTGLSTETRHF. The CDR3 nucleotides read TGTGCCAGCAGCCCTGGGACAGGGCTATCCACTGAGACACGGCATTTT. The V gene is TRBV9, the J gene TRBJ1-5, with 9 bases lining up with TRBD1. V shed 4 bases and J 15 bases; nucleotides not matched to a gene: 20. Germline V gene sequence: CDR1 SGDLS, CDR2 YYNGEE. The CDR3 is 16 residues long.

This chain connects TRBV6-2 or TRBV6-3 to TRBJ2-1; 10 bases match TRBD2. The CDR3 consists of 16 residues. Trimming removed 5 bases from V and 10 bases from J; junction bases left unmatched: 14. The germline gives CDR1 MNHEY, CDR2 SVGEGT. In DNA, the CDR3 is TGTGCCAGCAGTCGCCTCTCTAGCGGGAGTCTAAACGAGCAGTTCTTC. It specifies CASSRLSSGSLNEQFF.

CDR3 in amino acids: CASSLVVFPLEQYF. In DNA form, the CDR3 reads TGCGCCAGCAGTCTCGTAGTGTTTCCCCTCGAGCAGTACTTC. The V call is TRBV23-1, the J call TRBJ2-7; D is uncertain. TRBV23-1 is an ORF; its function is uncertain. The CDR3 sequence is 14 residues long. Trimming removed 4 bases at V and 6 bases at J, with 16 bases between.

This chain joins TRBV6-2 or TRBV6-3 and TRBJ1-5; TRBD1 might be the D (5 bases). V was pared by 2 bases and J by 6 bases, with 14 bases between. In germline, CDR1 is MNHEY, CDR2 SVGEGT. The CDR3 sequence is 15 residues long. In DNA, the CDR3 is TGTGCCAGCAGTTACCCAGGGAGGGTCGGTCAGCCCCAGCATTTT. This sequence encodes CASSYPGRVGQPQHF.

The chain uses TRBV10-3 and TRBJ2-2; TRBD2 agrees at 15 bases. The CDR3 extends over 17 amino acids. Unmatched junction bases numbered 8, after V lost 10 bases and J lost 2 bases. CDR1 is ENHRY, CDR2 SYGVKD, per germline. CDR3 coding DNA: TGTGCCACAGGGGGACTAGCGGGAGGAAGTAACACCGGGGAGCTGTTTTTT. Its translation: CATGGLAGGSNTGELFF.

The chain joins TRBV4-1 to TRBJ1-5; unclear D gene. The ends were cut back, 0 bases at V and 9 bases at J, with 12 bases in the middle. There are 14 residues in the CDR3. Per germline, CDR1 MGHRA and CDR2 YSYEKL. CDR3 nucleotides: TGCGCCAGCAGCCAAGAACAGACCCTGGGGCCCCAGCATTTT. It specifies CASSQEQTLGPQHF.

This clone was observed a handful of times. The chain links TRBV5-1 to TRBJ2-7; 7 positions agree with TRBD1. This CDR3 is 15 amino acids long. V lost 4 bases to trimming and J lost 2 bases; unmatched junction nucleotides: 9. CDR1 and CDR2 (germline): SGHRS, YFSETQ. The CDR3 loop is CASSLQPGQTYEQYF. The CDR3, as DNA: TGCGCCAGCAGCCTCCAGCCGGGACAGACCTACGAGCAGTACTTC.

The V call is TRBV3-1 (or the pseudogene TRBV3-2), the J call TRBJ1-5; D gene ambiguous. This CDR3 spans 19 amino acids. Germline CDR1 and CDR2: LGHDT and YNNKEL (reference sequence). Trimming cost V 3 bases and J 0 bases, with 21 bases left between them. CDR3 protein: CASSHEGYQLEHSNQPQHF. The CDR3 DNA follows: TGTGCCAGCAGCCATGAGGGTTATCAGCTCGAACATAGCAATCAGCCCCAGCATTTT.

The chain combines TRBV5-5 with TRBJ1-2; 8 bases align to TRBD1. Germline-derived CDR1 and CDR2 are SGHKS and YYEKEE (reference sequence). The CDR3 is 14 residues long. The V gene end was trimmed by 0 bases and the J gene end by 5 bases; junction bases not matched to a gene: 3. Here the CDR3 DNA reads TGTGCCAGCAGCTTGGTGGGGACAGGATATGGCTACACCTTC. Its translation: CASSLVGTGYGYTF.

CDR3 loop: CASSQDALAGGSNTDTQYF. The CDR3 DNA follows: TGCGCCAGCAGCCAAGATGCCCTAGCGGGGGGATCGAACACAGATACGCAGTATTTT. The chain uses TRBV4-1 and TRBJ2-3; the match to TRBD2 covers 11 bases. The CDR3 is 19 amino acids. J was trimmed by 2 bases and V by 0 bases; bases with no gene match: 10. Germline V gene lookup returns CDR1 MGHRA and CDR2 YSYEKL.

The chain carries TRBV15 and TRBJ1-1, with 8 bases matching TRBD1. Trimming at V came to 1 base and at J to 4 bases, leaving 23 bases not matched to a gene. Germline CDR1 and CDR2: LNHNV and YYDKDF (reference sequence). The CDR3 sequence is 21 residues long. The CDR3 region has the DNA TGTGCCACCAGCAGAGTCGGGTGGACAGGGAACGTTCCGGGGGGAGGCACTGAAGCTTTCTTT. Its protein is CATSRVGWTGNVPGGGTEAFF.

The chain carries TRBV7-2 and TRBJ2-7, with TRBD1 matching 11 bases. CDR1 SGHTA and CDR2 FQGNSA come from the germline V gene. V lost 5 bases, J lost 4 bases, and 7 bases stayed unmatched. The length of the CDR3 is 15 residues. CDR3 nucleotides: TGTGCCAGCAGCCTCCGGACAGGGGGCGGGTACGAGCAGTACTTC. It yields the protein CASSLRTGGGYEQYF.

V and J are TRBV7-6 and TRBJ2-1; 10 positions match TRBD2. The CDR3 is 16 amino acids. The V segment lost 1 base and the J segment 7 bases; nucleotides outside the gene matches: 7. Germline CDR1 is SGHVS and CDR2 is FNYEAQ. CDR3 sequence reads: CASSLGFLAGENEQFF. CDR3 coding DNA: TGTGCCAGCAGCTTAGGTTTTCTAGCGGGGGAGAATGAGCAGTTCTTC.

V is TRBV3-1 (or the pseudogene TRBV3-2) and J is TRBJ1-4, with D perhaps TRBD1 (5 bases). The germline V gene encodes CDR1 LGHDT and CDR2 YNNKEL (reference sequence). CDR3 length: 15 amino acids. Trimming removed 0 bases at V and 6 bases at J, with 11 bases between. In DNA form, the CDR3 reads TGTGCCAGCAGCCAAGATGACAGTTGGGATGAAAAACTGTTTTTT. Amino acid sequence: CASSQDDSWDEKLFF.

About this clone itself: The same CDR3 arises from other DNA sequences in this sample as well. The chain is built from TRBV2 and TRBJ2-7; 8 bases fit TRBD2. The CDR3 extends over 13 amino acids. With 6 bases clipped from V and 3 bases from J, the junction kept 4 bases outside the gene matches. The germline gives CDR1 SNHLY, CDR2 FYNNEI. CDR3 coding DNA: TGTGCCAGCAGGGCGGGGGGTGGCTACGAGCAGTACTTC. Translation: CASRAGGGYEQYF. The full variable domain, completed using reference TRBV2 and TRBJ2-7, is EPEVTQTPSHQVTQMGQEVILRCVPISNHLYFYWYRQILGQKVEFLVSFYNNEISEKSEIFDDQFSVERPDGSNFTLKIRSTKLEDSAMYFCASRAGGGYEQYFGPGTRLTVT.

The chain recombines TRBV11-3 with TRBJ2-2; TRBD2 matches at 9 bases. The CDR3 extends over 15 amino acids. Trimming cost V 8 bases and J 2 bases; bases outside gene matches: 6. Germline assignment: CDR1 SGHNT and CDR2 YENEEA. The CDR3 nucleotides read TGTGCCAGCTCCGTAGCGGGGGATAACACCGGGGAGCTGTTTTTT. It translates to CASSVAGDNTGELFF.

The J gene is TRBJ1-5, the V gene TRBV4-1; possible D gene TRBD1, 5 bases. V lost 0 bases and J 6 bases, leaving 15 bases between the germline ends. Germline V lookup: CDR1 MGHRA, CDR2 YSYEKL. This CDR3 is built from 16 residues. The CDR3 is CASSQDSGGAVQPQHF. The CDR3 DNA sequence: TGCGCCAGCAGCCAAGATAGCGGAGGGGCGGTTCAGCCCCAGCATTTT.

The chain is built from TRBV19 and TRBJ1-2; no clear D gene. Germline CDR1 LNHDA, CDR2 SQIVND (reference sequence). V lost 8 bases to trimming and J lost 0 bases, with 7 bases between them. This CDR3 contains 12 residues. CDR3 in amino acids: CASYGPNYGYTF. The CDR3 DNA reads TGTGCCAGTTACGGTCCTAACTATGGCTACACCTTC. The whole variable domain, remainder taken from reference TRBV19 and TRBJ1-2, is DGGITQSPKYLFRKEGQNVTLSCEQNLNHDAMYWYRQDPGQGLRLIYYSQIVNDFQKGDIAEGYSVSREKKESFPLTVTSAQKNPTAFYLCASYGPNYGYTFGSGTRLTVV.

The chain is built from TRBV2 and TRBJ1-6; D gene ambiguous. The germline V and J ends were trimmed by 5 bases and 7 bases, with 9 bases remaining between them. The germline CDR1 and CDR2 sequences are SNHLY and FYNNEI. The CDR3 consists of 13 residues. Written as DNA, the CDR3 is TGTGCCAGCAGTACGGTTTGGAATTCACCCCTCCACTTT. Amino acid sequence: CASSTVWNSPLHF.

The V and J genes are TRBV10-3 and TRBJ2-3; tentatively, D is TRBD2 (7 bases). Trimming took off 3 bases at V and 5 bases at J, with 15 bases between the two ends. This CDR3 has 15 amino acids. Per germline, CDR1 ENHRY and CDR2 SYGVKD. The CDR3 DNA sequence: TGTGCCATCAGTGAAAAAGGGGGGGCGGGAGATACGCAGTATTTT. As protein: CAISEKGGAGDTQYF.

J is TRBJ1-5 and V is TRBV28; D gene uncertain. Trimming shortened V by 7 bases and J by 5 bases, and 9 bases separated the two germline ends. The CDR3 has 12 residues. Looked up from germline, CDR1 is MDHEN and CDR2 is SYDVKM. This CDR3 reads CASIHGDQPQHF. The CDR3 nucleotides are TGTGCCAGCATCCACGGGGATCAGCCCCAGCATTTT.

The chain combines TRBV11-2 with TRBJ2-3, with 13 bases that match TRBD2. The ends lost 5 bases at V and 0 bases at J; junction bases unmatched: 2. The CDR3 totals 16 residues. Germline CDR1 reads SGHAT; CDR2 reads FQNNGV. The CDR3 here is CASSPLAGGSTDTQYF. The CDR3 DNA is TGTGCCAGCAGCCCACTAGCGGGGGGGAGCACAGATACGCAGTATTTT. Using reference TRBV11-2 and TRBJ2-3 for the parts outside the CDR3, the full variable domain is EAGVAQSPRYKIIEKRQSVAFWCNPISGHATLYWYQQILGQGPKLLIQFQNNGVVDDSQLPKDRFSAERLKGVDSTLKIQPAKLEDSAVYLCASSPLAGGSTDTQYFGPGTRLTVL.

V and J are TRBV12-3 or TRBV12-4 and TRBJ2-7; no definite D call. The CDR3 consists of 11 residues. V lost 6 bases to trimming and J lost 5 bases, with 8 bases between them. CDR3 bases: TGTGCCAGCAGCTCACTCCACGAGCAGTACTTC. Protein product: CASSSLHEQYF.

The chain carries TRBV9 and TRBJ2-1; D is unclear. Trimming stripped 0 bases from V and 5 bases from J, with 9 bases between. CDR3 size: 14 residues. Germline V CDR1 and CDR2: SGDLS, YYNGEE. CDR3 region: CASSVVSLDNEQFF. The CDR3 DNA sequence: TGTGCCAGCAGCGTAGTGTCCCTCGACAATGAGCAGTTCTTC.

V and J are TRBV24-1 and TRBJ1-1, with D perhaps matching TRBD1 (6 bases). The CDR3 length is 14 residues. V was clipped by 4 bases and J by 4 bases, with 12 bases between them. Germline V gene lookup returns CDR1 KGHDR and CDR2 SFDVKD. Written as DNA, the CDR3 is TGTGCCACCAGTGAAACAACAGGGCTCACTGAAGCTTTCTTT. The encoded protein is CATSETTGLTEAFF.